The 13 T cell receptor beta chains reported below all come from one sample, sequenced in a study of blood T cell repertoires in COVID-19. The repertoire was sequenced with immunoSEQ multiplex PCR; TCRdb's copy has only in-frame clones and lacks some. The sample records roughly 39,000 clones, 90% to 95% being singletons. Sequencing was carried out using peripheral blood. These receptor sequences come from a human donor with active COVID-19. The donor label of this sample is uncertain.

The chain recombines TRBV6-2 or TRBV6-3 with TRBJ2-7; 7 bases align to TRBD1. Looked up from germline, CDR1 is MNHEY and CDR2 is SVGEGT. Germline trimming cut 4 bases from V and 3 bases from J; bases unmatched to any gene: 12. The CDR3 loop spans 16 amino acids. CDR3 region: CASSFSVDRNIYEQYF. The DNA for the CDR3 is TGTGCCAGCAGTTTTTCGGTGGACAGGAATATCTACGAGCAGTACTTC.

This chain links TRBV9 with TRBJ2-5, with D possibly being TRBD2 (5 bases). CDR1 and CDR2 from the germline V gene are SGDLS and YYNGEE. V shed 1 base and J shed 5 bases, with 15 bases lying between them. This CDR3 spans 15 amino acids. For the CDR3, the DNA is TGTGCCAGCAGCGTAAGTGGCTACCCGGGGGAGACCCAGTACTTC. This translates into CASSVSGYPGETQYF.

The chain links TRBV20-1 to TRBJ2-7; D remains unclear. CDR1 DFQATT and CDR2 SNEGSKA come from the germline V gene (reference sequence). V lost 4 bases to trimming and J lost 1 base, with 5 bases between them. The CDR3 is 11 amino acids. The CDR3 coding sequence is TGCAGTGCTAAGCCTTCCTACGAGCAGTACTTC. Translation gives CSAKPSYEQYF.

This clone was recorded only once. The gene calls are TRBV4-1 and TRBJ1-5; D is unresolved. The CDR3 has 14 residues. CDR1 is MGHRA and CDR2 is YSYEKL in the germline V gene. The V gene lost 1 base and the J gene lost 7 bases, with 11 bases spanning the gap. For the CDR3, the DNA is TGCGCCAGCAGCCAAGGGAGCCCACGGCAGCCCCAGCATTTT. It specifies CASSQGSPRQPQHF.

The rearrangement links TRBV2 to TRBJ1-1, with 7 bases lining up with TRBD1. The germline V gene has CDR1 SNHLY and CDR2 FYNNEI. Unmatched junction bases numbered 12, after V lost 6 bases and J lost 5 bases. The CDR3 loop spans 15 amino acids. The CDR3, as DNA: TGTGCCAGCAGATCAATAGGGGGCGCACGGACTGAAGCTTTCTTT. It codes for CASRSIGGARTEAFF.

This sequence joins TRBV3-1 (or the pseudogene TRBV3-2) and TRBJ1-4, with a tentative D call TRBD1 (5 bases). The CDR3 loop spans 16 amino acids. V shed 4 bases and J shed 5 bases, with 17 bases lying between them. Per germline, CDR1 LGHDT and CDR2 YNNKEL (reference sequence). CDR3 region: CASSPHLGGFNEKLFF. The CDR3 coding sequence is TGTGCCAGCAGCCCTCACTTGGGGGGGTTCAATGAAAAACTGTTTTTT.

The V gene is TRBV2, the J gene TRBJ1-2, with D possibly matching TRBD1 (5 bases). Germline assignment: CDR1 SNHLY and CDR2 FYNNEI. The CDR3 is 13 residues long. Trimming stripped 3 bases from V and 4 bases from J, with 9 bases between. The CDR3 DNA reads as TGTGCCAGCAGTGATAGGGGTAGCTATGGCTACACCTTC. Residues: CASSDRGSYGYTF.

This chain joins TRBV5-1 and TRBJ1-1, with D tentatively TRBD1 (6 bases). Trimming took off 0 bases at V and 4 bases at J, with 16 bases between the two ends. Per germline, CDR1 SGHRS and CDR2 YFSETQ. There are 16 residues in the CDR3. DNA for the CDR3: TGCGCCAGCAGCTTGGCTCGGGGGGGGCGAGGCACTGAAGCTTTCTTT. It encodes CASSLARGGRGTEAFF. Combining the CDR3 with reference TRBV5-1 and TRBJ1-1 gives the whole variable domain KAGVTQTPRYLIKTRGQQVTLSCSPISGHRSVSWYQQTPGQGLQFLFEYFSETQRNKGNFPGRFSGRQFSNSRSEMNVSTLELGDSALYLCASSLARGGRGTEAFFGQGTRLTVV.

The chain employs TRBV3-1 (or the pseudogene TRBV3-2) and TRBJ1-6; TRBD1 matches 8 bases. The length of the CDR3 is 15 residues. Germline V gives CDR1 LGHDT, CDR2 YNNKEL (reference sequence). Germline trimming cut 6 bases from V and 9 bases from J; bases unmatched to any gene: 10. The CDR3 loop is CASSLLDRAVSPLHF. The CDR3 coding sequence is TGTGCCAGCAGTCTCCTGGACAGGGCCGTTTCACCCCTCCACTTT.

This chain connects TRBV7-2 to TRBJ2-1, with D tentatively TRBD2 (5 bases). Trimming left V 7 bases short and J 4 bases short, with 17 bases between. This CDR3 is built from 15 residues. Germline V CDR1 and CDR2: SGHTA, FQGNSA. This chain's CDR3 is CASTPSGWRYNEQFF. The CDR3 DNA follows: TGTGCCAGCACCCCCTCGGGGTGGCGGTACAATGAGCAGTTCTTC.

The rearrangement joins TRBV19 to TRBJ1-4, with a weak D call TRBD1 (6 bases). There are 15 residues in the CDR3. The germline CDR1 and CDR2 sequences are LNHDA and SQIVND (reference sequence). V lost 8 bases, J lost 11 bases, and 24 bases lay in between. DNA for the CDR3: TGTGCCAGTCAACGTTCCCCCGGGGGGCTTGGGAAACTGTTTTTT. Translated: CASQRSPGGLGKLFF.

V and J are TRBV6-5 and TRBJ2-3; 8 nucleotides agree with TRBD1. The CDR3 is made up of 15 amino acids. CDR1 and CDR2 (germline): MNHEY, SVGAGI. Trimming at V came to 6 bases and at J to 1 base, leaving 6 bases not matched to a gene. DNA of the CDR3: TGTGCCAGCAGAGGACAGGGTCGGGGCACAGATACGCAGTATTTT. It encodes CASRGQGRGTDTQYF.

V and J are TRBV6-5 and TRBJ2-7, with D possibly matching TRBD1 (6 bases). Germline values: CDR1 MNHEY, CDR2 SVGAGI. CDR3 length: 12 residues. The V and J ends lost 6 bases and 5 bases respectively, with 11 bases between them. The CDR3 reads CASSRGMNEQYF. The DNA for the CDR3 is TGTGCCAGCAGCAGGGGTATGAACGAGCAGTACTTC.